Listed here is a single T cell receptor (beta chain). Its specific antigen is unknown. A commercial ELISA kit detecting HCMV-specific IgG in serum was used to determine HCMV serostatus. Peripheral blood mononuclear cells were isolated from blood by Ficoll density gradient centrifugation. This record belongs to a study of T cells expressing NK-cell markers (dated by TCRdb to about 2020). For the wider study: TCR beta-chain repertoires were profiled in sorted CD3+CD56+NKG2C+, CD3+CD56+NKG2C- and CD3+CD56-NKG2C+ T-cell subsets from about 8 donors. Sequencing of the libraries produced 2 x 150 bp reads on Illumina HiSeq 2000/2500, MiSeq or NextSeq. All eight donors whose samples were sequenced were randomly selected healthy volunteers, three of them men and five women. Among the eight sequenced donors, seven were HCMV-seropositive and one was HCMV-seronegative.

Measured from the cysteine to the phenylalanine, the CDR3 is 15 residues long. No DNA appears here. CDR1 and CDR2 were assigned from the germline V gene as KGHSH and LQKENI. What the study reported, not specific to this receptor: Those dominant clonotypes were again the most abundant among CD3+CD56-NKG2C+ cells in a handful of donors, at about 25-60.1%. Whether the expanded NKG2C-expressing T cell clones were specific for HCMV antigens was left unclear. For five or six donors, the dominant CD3+CD56+NKG2C+ clonotypes were among the top 10 CD8+ clonotypes and accounted for roughly 1.0-7.5% of CD8+ T cells.

TCRdb lists the instrument as Illumina HiSeq 2000. The TCR beta cDNA libraries were made using 5'RACE template switching, a step that added both a universal primer site and unique molecular identifiers. cDNA synthesis was primed from the TCR beta constant segment, followed by two successive PCR amplification steps. Per the authors' processing: MIGEC was used to demultiplex reads and group the reads by UMI, and MiTCR was used to assemble and quantify clonotypes. Only TCR cDNA sequences supported by at least two reads were kept to exclude erroneous sequences. The tcR package was used for downstream repertoire analysis, with clonotypes matched between fractions based on CDR3 nucleotide sequence plus V segment. Antigen specificity was annotated against VDJdb with VDJmatch, allowing one amino acid substitution in CDR3. Following reprocessing of the reads by TCRdb, the data hold one row per CDR3 protein sequence and no DNA is available. The V and J calls and clone size are TCRdb's, not the authors'. For this sample, the table gives 400,000 to 550,000 distinct CDR3 sequences. Approximately 6.8% of the sample comes from the top ten.

This sequence was found in a woman between 18 and 69 years old in good health. The rearranged segments are TRBV18 and TRBJ1-2; TCRdb designates TRBD1, a call that cannot be tested without DNA. Sequences were obtained from blood T cells: a sorted CD56 or NKG2C T cell subset, CD4+ or CD8+ T cells, or bulk PBMC T cells (not recorded which). The CDR3 region reads CASSPNRDRGRGYTF.